One TCR beta chain is described in this entry. The antigen is undetermined. The junction had 5 bases not matched to a gene; V was cut back by 1 base and J by 5 bases. The CDR3 totals 14 residues. Per germline, CDR1 LGHNA and CDR2 YNFKEQ. The sample belongs to a study of T cell responses to AZD1222 COVID-19 vaccine. Notes on the study in general: Donors in the cohort were predominantly white British and more often female, and clonal diversity was possibly underestimated. Repertoires were collected only later (after the peak T cell response had occurred). Just a handful of AZD1222 recipients tested seropositive at baseline. Epitopes outside B.1.351 and B.1.1.7 mutated regions reportedly drew nearly half of spike TCRs.

Clones were read by immunoSEQ multiplex PCR, and TCRdb kept only the in-frame ones, dropping some. There are about 81,000 clones in the sample; approximately 86% occur only once, and 5.6% lies in the top ten. Material: peripheral blood, obtained 28 days after the second AZD1222 dose. The receptor was isolated from an adult who received the AZD1222 COVID-19 vaccine. V is TRBV4-2 and J is TRBJ2-7; 7 positions agree with TRBD1. The CDR3 DNA reads TGTGCCAGCAGCCAAGTCGAGGGGGCGCACGAGCAGTACTTC. Encoded protein: CASSQVEGAHEQYF.